This TCR beta chain derives from a study of blood T cell repertoires in COVID-19. For the study at large: Samples taken during acute and convalescent COVID-19 were collected in the United States, Italy and Spain. T cells, B-cell-depleted T cells, or PBMCs provided the cDNA or gDNA that served as material.

The CDR3 contains 16 residues. Germline values: CDR1 LNHNV, CDR2 YYDKDF (reference sequence). The ends lost 0 bases at V and 4 bases at J; junction bases unmatched: 8. The authors' processing: Amplification with reference gene primers provided the estimates of nucleated cell counts. The method was immunoSEQ multiplex PCR; TCRdb's version includes in-frame clones alone and lacks a portion of them. That table gives V, J and clone size, and the DNA gave D and trimming. The sample consists of 130,000 to 150,000 clones, 88% of them appearing once. Sequencing was done on a sample of peripheral blood. The clonotype was recovered from a woman aged 50 to 65 with acute or convalescent COVID-19. This chain uses TRBV15 with TRBJ2-5; 7 nucleotides match TRBD2. In nucleotides, the CDR3 is TGTGCCACCAGCAGAGATAGGCCCAGCGGGGTAGAGACCCAGTACTTC. Its translation: CATSRDRPSGVETQYF.